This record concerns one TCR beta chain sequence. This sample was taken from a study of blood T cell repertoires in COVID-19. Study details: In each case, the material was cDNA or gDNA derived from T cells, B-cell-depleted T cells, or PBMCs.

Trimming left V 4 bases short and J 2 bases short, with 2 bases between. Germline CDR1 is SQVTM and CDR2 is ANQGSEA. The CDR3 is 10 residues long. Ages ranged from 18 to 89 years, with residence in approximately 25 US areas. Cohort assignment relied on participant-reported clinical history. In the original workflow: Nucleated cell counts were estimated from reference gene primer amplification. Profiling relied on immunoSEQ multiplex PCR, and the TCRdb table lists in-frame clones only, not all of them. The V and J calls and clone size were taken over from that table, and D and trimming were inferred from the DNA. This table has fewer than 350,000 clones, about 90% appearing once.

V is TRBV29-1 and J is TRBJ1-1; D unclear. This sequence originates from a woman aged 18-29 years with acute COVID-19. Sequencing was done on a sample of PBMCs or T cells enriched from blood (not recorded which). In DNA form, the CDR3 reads TGCAGCGTTGTAAACACTGAAGCTTTCTTT. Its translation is CSVVNTEAFF.